What follows are 25 T cell receptor beta chains derived from one specimen sequenced in a study of T cells in Graves' hyperthyroidism and ophthalmopathy. What was amplified from RNA transcripts were TCR beta CDR3 regions. Initially, a first-round RT-PCR of the TCR CDR3 employed the HTBI primer set. TCRdb reprocessed the multiplex PCR reads with MiXCR, giving one entry per CDR3 protein. The data hold around 570,000 distinct CDR3 sequences, with about 20% observed a single time. The sequencing input was blood. These receptors originate from a man aged 35-49 years with Graves' ophthalmopathy.

The sample holds many counts of this clonotype. This chain uses TRBV18 with TRBJ1-3; D is unclear. This CDR3 contains 15 residues. V was cut by 2 bases and J by 0 bases, with 8 bases left in between. Germline CDR1 KGHSH, CDR2 LQKENI. The CDR3 region is CASSPAGPSGNTIYF. Here the CDR3 DNA reads TGTGCCAGCTCACCAGCAGGACCCTCTGGAAACACCATATATTTT.

This clonotype was picked up many times. The V gene is TRBV11-2, the J gene TRBJ2-3, with D perhaps TRBD2 (5 bases). Trimming left V 1 base short and J 0 bases short, with 8 bases between. CDR1 SGHAT and CDR2 FQNNGV come from the germline V gene. This CDR3 has 15 amino acids. The CDR3 spells CASSLGTRSTDTQYF. The CDR3 nucleotides read TGTGCCAGCAGCTTAGGGACTCGGAGCACAGATACGCAGTATTTT.

This clonotype was counted a few times. The chain has TRBV14 and TRBJ1-1; D gene uncertain. Germline-derived CDR1 and CDR2 are SGHDN and FVKESK. V was trimmed by 4 bases and J by 1 base, leaving 16 bases between them. The length of the CDR3 is 16 residues. The CDR3 sequence: CASSPMGLLWNTEAFF. The CDR3 DNA reads TGTGCCAGCAGCCCTATGGGCCTATTGTGGAACACTGAAGCTTTCTTT.

CDR3 amino acids: CASSLQGPDPPLHF. For the CDR3, the DNA is TGTGCCAGCAGCCTACAGGGGCCGGATCCACCCCTCCACTTT. The V gene is TRBV7-9, the J gene TRBJ1-6; 7 bases are a match to TRBD1. Trimming took 5 bases from V and 11 from J; bases not matched to a gene: 9. This CDR3 has 14 residues. The germline V gene has CDR1 SEHNR and CDR2 FQNEAQ (reference sequence).

This clonotype was detected only a few times. The V call is TRBV2, the J call TRBJ1-1; D is uncertain. Trimming took off 8 bases at V and 7 bases at J, with 8 bases between the two ends. The germline V gene has CDR1 SNHLY and CDR2 FYNNEI. The CDR3 spans 10 residues. CDR3 residues: CASAGLEAFF. CDR3 sequence (DNA): TGTGCCAGCGCCGGTCTTGAAGCTTTCTTT.

V and J are TRBV3-1 and TRBJ1-2; D is undetermined. The CDR3 totals 13 residues. Per germline, CDR1 LGHDT and CDR2 YNNKEL (reference sequence). Trimming pared 3 bases from V and 3 bases from J, leaving 8 bases between. CDR3 sequence: CASSQGNDYGYTF. CDR3 nucleotide sequence: TGTGCCAGCAGCCAGGGAAATGACTATGGCTACACCTTC.

This clonotype has at least ten counts. This chain uses TRBV28 with TRBJ2-7; D gene ambiguous. This CDR3 contains 12 residues. CDR1 is MDHEN, CDR2 SYDVKM, per germline. The ends were cut back, 3 bases at V and 3 bases at J, with 6 bases in the middle. This CDR3 is CASSFGYYEQYF. Written as DNA, the CDR3 is TGTGCCAGCAGTTTTGGGTACTACGAGCAGTACTTC.

This clonotype has at least ten counts. This chain connects TRBV28 to TRBJ2-1, with D perhaps TRBD2 (5 bases). Trimming stripped 6 bases from V and 3 bases from J, with 9 bases between. The CDR3 covers 13 residues. Germline CDR1 and CDR2: MDHEN and SYDVKM. This CDR3 is CASRITSYNEQFF. The CDR3 bases are TGTGCCAGCAGAATCACTAGCTACAATGAGCAGTTCTTC.

This clonotype was seen repeatedly, ten times or more. The J gene is TRBJ1-5, the V gene TRBV6-1, with D possibly matching TRBD1 (5 bases). Germline lookup yields CDR1 MNHNS and CDR2 SASEGT. The CDR3 has 14 residues. The CDR3 loop reads CGTRHRILNQPQHF. In DNA, the CDR3 is TGTGGGACCAGACACAGGATCCTCAATCAGCCCCAGCATTTT.

This clonotype came up a few times. The chain links TRBV6-2 or TRBV6-3 to TRBJ2-7; a weak D match, TRBD2 (6 bases). V lost 8 bases, J lost 2 bases, and 19 bases lay in between. The CDR3 consists of 15 residues. From germline, CDR1 is MNHEY and CDR2 SVGEGT. The chain's CDR3 is CASSAGSHFPYEQYF. The CDR3 DNA reads as TGTGCCAGCTCCGCGGGGAGCCATTTCCCCTACGAGCAGTACTTC.

This chain links TRBV3-1 with TRBJ2-5, with TRBD2 matching over 7 bases. V lost 4 bases and J lost 5; bases outside the gene matches: 13. This CDR3 has 16 residues. From germline, CDR1 is LGHDT and CDR2 YNNKEL (reference sequence). The CDR3 DNA follows: TGTGCCAGCAGCCTGGGGAGGGGAGGTCTCGGGGAGACCCAGTACTTC. Translating it yields CASSLGRGGLGETQYF.

The V and J genes are TRBV24-1 and TRBJ2-5; 8 positions match TRBD2. Trimming cost V 4 bases and J 5 bases; bases outside gene matches: 11. Germline CDR1 and CDR2: KGHDR and SFDVKD. This CDR3 has 16 residues. This chain's CDR3 is CATSDKQRGLGETQYF. In DNA, the CDR3 is TGTGCCACCAGTGACAAGCAGCGGGGGCTAGGGGAGACCCAGTACTTC.

This clonotype appeared a few times. V gene TRBV2 combines with J gene TRBJ1-2, with 7 bases aligning to TRBD1. The CDR3 sequence is 15 residues long. Trimming took 1 base from V and 6 from J; bases not matched to a gene: 8. CDR1 is SNHLY, CDR2 FYNNEI, per germline. Here the CDR3 reads CASSEEGARGDGYTF. The CDR3 nucleotides read TGTGCCAGCAGTGAAGAGGGGGCCCGCGGTGATGGCTACACCTTC. The entire variable domain, with the rest obtained from reference TRBV2 and TRBJ1-2, is as follows: EPEVTQTPSHQVTQMGQEVILRCVPISNHLYFYWYRQILGQKVEFLVSFYNNEISEKSEIFDDQFSVERPDGSNFTLKIRSTKLEDSAMYFCASSEEGARGDGYTFGSGTRLTVV.

The rearrangement links TRBV20-1 to TRBJ2-2, with 10 bases fitting TRBD2. The trim removed 4 bases at V and 6 bases at J, leaving 5 bases unmatched. Germline values: CDR1 DFQATT, CDR2 SNEGSKA (reference sequence). The CDR3 runs to 14 residues. The CDR3 coding sequence is TGCAGTGCTAATAGCGGGAGGACCGCCGGGGAGCTGTTTTTT. This sequence encodes CSANSGRTAGELFF.

This clonotype has at least ten counts. The rearrangement joins TRBV3-1 to TRBJ2-7; unclear D gene. The CDR3 loop spans 15 amino acids. From germline, CDR1 is LGHDT and CDR2 YNNKEL (reference sequence). V lost 3 bases, J lost 7 bases, and 19 bases lay in between. The CDR3 here is CASSHPARNFGEQYF. In nucleotides, the CDR3 is TGTGCCAGCAGCCATCCCGCGAGGAATTTCGGAGAGCAGTACTTC.

This clonotype was counted ten times or more. The V call is TRBV30, the J call TRBJ1-1; the match to TRBD1 covers 7 bases. The V gene's germline CDR1 is GTSNPN and CDR2 SVGIG (reference sequence). This CDR3 spans 13 amino acids. J was trimmed by 6 bases and V by 5 bases; bases with no gene match: 9. The CDR3 region is CAWVGQPGSEAFF. As DNA, the CDR3 is TGTGCCTGGGTGGGACAGCCTGGGTCTGAAGCTTTCTTT.

The chain recombines TRBV7-2 with TRBJ2-3; TRBD2 agrees at 13 bases. The trim removed 5 bases at V and 5 bases at J, leaving 16 bases unmatched. CDR1 SGHTA and CDR2 FQGNSA come from the germline V gene. The length of the CDR3 is 19 residues. CDR3 coding DNA: TGTGCCAGCAGCCGTAGTTTTTTTCTGACTAGCGGGGGGCGAGATACGCAGTATTTT. Its protein is CASSRSFFLTSGGRDTQYF.

Note on this clonotype: An end of the junction differs from the germline gene, which may be a read error. The rearrangement uses TRBV3-1 and TRBJ1-3; D is unresolved. Germline CDR1 LGHDT, CDR2 YNNKEL (reference sequence). The CDR3 length is 15 residues. CDR3 in amino acids: CVSGSSPDSGNTIYF. DNA for the CDR3: TGTGTCAGCGGCTCCTCCCCGGACTCTGGAAACACCATATATTTT.

This clonotype showed up just a few times. CDR3 in amino acids: CAISESGTGRADTQYF. CDR3 nucleotides: TGTGCCATCAGTGAGAGCGGGACAGGGCGGGCAGATACGCAGTATTTT. This chain links TRBV10-3 with TRBJ2-3; 9 bases agree with TRBD1. CDR1 and CDR2 (germline): ENHRY, SYGVKD. The CDR3 covers 16 residues. With V trimmed by 2 bases and J by 4 bases, 7 bases remained unmatched.

V and J are TRBV28 and TRBJ2-6, with unresolved D. There are 15 residues in the CDR3. V lost 2 bases and J 0 bases, leaving 5 bases between the germline ends. CDR1 and CDR2 from the germline V gene are MDHEN and SYDVKM. CDR3 nucleotide sequence: TGTGCCAGCAGTTTACTTCGCTCTGGGGCCAACGTCCTGACTTTC. Protein sequence: CASSLLRSGANVLTF.

This clonotype showed up just a few times. The gene calls are TRBV12-3 or TRBV12-4 and TRBJ1-1; TRBD1 aligns across 10 bases. The ends lost 5 bases at V and 8 bases at J; junction bases unmatched: 5. The CDR3 runs to 13 residues. CDR3 sequence (DNA): TGTGCCAGCAGTCAGACAGGGGGCGGCGAAGCTTTCTTT. This sequence encodes CASSQTGGGEAFF.

The rearrangement uses TRBV28 and TRBJ1-3; D is uncertain. Germline CDR1 reads MDHEN; CDR2 reads SYDVKM. V gave up 6 bases and J gave up 1 base, with 13 bases separating them. The length of the CDR3 is 15 residues. CDR3 protein: CASSPATFSGNTIYF. Written as DNA, the CDR3 is TGTGCCAGCAGCCCCGCCACATTTTCTGGAAACACCATATATTTT.

This clonotype was seen many times. This sequence joins TRBV7-6 and TRBJ1-1, with 8 bases identical to TRBD1. This CDR3 region has 15 residues. In germline, CDR1 is SGHVS, CDR2 FNYEAQ. V was pared by 5 bases and J by 0 bases, with 5 bases of the junction left unmatched. This CDR3 reads CASSTWTGMNTEAFF. CDR3 DNA sequence: TGTGCCAGCAGCACTTGGACAGGGATGAACACTGAAGCTTTCTTT.

This clonotype was seen many times. The rearrangement links TRBV30 to TRBJ1-2; 7 positions match TRBD1. This CDR3 comprises 17 residues. From germline, CDR1 is GTSNPN and CDR2 SVGIG (reference sequence). The V and J ends lost 0 bases and 2 bases, in that order; junction bases with no gene match: 12. CDR3 in amino acids: CAWSVPLPGQTNYGYTF. In DNA, the CDR3 is TGTGCCTGGAGTGTACCTCTCCCGGGACAGACAAACTATGGCTACACCTTC.

This clonotype was picked up one time. V gene TRBV5-6 combines with J gene TRBJ1-1, with D perhaps matching TRBD1 (5 bases). The germline V gene encodes CDR1 SGHDT and CDR2 YYEEEE. The germline V and J ends were trimmed by 5 bases and 3 bases, with 23 bases remaining between them. The CDR3 loop spans 17 amino acids. CDR3 DNA: TGTGCCAGCAGACCCATTGGGTCGAACGGGGGTCACACTGAAGCTTTCTTT. Amino acids: CASRPIGSNGGHTEAFF.